The text below deals with one T cell receptor beta chain. This record comes from a study of blood T cell repertoires in COVID-19. As for the study in general: The United States, Italy and Spain supplied acute and convalescent COVID-19 samples.

Libraries were prepared by immunoSEQ multiplex PCR; TCRdb keeps only in-frame clonotypes and omits some of them. The profile covers about 110,000 clones, with 90% appearing a single time and approximately 4.2% taken by the ten largest. V gave up 0 bases and J gave up 6 bases, with 12 bases separating them. This CDR3 is 15 amino acids long. Looked up from germline, CDR1 is LNHDA and CDR2 is SQIVND (reference sequence). J is TRBJ2-4 and V is TRBV19; D might be TRBD2 (7 bases). Material for sequencing was peripheral blood. The sequence was obtained from a woman between 50 and 59 years old with acute or convalescent COVID-19. The chain's CDR3 is CASSIEGRGGNIQYF. CDR3 DNA: TGTGCCAGTAGTATAGAAGGGAGGGGGGGAAACATTCAGTACTTC.